Below, one T cell receptor (beta chain) is given with its context. This record belongs to a study of control samples from healthy donors and cancer patients. Germline V CDR1 and CDR2: ENHRY, SYGVKD. V was clipped by 6 bases and J by 2 bases; unmatched bases: 2. The CDR3 totals 13 residues. Method: immunoSEQ multiplex PCR; TCRdb's copy keeps in-frame clones and lacks some. The sample contains 150,000 to 200,000 clones, over 85% of which appear only once. This TCR was sampled from a young man in good health. The V and J genes are TRBV10-3 and TRBJ2-5; 8 positions agree with TRBD2. The sequenced sample consisted of blood. CDR3 sequence reads: CAIRVAGQETQYF. The CDR3 DNA reads TGTGCCATCAGAGTAGCGGGACAAGAGACCCAGTACTTC.